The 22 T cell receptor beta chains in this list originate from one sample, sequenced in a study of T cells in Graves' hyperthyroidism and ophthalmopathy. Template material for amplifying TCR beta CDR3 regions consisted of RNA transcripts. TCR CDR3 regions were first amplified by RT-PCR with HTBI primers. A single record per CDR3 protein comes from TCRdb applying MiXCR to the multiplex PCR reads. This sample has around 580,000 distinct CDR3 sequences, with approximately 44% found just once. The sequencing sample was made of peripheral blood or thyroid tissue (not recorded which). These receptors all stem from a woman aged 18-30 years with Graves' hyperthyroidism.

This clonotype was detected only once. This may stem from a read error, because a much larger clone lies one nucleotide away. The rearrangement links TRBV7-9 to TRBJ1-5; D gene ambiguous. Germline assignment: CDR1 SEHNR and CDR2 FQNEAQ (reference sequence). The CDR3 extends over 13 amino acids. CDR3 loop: CVSSKNRVLPQHF. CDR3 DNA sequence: TGTGTCAGCAGCAAAAACCGGGTTCTGCCCCAGCATTTT.

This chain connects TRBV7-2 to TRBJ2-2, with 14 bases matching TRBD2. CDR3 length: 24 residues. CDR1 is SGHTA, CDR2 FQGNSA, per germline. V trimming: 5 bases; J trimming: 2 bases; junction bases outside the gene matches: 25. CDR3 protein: CASSPYRLAGGHDNELTNTGELFF. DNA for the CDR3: TGTGCCAGCAGCCCCTACCGACTAGCGGGAGGGCATGACAATGAGCTAACCAACACCGGGGAGCTGTTTTTT.

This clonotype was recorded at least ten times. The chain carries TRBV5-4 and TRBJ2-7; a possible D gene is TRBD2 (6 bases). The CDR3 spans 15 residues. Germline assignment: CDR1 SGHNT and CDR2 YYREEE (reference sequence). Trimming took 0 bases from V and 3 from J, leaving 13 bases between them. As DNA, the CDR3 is TGTGCCAGCAGCTTGGGGGGGGTAGGCCGCTACGAGCAGTACTTC. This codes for CASSLGGVGRYEQYF.

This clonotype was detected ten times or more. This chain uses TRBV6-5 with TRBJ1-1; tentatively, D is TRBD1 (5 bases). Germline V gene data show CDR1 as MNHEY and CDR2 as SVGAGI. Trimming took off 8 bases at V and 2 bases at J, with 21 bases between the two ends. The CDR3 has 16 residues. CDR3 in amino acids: CASSAGGTHVNTEAFF. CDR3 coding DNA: TGTGCCAGCTCGGCGGGGGGGACGCACGTCAACACTGAAGCTTTCTTT.

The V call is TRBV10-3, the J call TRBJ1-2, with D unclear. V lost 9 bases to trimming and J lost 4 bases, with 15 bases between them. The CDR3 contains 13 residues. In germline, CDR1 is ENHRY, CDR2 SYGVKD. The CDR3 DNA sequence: TGTGCCATTCTAACGACCTCGGGCTATGGCTACACCTTC. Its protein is CAILTTSGYGYTF.

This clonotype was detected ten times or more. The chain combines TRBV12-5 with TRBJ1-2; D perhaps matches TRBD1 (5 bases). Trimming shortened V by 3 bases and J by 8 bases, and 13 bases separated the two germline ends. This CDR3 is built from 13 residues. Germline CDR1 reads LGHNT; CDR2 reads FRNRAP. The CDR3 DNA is TGTGCTAGTGGTTTAGCGGGACCGTGGGGCTACACCTTC. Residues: CASGLAGPWGYTF.

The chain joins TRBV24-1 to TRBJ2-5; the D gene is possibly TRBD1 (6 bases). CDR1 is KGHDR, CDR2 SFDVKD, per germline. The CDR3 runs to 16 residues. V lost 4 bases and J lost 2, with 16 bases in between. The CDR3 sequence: CATSEAPGDSQETQYF. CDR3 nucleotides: TGTGCCACCAGTGAGGCGCCAGGGGATTCACAAGAGACCCAGTACTTC.

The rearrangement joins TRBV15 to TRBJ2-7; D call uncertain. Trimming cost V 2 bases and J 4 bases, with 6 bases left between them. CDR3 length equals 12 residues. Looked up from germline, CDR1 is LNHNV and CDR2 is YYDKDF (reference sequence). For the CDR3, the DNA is TGTGCCACCAGCAGATTATCTTACGAGCAGTACTTC. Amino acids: CATSRLSYEQYF.

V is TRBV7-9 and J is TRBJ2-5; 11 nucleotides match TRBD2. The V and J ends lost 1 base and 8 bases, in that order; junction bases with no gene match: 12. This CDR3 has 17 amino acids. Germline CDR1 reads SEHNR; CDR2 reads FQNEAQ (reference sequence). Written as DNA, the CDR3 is TGTGCCAGCAGCTTAGAGGGACTAGCGGTGTCTAGCCCCACCCAGTACTTC. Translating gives CASSLEGLAVSSPTQYF.

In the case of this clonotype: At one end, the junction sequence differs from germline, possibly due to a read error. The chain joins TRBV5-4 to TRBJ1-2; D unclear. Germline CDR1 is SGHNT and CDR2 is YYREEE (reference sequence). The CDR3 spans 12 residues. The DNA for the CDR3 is TGTGCCAGCAGCTTGGAGGCCCACACGGCTCACTTC. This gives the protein CASSLEAHTAHF.

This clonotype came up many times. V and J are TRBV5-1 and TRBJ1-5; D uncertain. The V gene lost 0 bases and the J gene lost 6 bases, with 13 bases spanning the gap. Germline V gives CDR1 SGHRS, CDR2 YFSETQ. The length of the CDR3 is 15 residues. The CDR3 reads CASSLAPSGTQPQHF. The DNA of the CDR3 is TGCGCCAGCAGCTTGGCCCCAAGCGGTACTCAGCCCCAGCATTTT.

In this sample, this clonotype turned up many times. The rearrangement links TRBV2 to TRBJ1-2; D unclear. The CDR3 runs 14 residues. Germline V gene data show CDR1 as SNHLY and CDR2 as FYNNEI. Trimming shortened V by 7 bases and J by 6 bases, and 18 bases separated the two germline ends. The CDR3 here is CASTPRAQRDGYTF. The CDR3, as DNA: TGTGCCAGCACCCCCCGGGCCCAAAGGGATGGCTACACCTTC.

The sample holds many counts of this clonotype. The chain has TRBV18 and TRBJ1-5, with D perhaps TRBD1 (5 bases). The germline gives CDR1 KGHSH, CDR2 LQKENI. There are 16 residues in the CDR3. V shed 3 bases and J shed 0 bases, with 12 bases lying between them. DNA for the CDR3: TGTGCCAGCTCACCGATCGGGGGACTTAGCAATCAGCCCCAGCATTTT. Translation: CASSPIGGLSNQPQHF.

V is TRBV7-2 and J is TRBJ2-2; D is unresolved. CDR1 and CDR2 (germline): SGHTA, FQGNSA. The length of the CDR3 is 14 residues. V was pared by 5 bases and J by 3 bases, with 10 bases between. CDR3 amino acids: CASSQVADTGELFF. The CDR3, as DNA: TGTGCCAGCAGCCAAGTGGCTGACACCGGGGAGCTGTTTTTT. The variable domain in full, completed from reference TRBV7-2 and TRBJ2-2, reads GAGVSQSPSNKVTEKGKDVELRCDPISGHTALYWYRQSLGQGLEFLIYFQGNSAPDKSGLPSDRFSAERTGGSVSTLTIQRTQQEDSAVYLCASSQVADTGELFFGEGSRLTVL.

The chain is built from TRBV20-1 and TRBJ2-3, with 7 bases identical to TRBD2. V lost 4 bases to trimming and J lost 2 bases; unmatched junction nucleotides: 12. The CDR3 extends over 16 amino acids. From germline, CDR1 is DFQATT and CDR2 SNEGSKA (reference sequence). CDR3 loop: CSAISGLADTTDTQYF. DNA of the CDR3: TGCAGTGCTATCTCGGGGCTAGCGGATACCACAGATACGCAGTATTTT.

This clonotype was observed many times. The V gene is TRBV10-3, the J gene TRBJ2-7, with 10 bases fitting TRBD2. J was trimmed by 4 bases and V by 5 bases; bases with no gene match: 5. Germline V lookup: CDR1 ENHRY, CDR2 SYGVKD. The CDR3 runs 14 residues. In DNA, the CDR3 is TGTGCCATCAGTAAAACTAGCGGGACTTACGAGCAGTACTTC. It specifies CAISKTSGTYEQYF.

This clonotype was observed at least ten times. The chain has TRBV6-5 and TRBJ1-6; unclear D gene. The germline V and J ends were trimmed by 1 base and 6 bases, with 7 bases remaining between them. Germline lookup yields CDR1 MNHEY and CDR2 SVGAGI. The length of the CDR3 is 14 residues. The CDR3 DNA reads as TGTGCCAGCAGTTACTTGGGCGGTAATTCACCCCTCCACTTT. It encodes CASSYLGGNSPLHF.

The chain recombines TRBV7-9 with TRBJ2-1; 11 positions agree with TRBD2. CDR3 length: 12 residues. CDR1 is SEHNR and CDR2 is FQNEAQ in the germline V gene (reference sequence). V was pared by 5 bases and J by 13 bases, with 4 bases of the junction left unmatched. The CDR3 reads CASSPTSGIQFF. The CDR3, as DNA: TGTGCCAGCAGCCCGACTAGCGGGATTCAGTTCTTC.

The CDR3 DNA is TGCAGCGTTGAGCACGAGCAGTACTTC. Amino acids: CSVEHEQYF. This chain joins TRBV29-1 and TRBJ2-7; no reliable D call. V was trimmed by 3 bases and J by 5 bases, leaving 2 bases between them. This CDR3 has 9 amino acids. Germline V gene data show CDR1 as SQVTM and CDR2 as ANQGSEA.

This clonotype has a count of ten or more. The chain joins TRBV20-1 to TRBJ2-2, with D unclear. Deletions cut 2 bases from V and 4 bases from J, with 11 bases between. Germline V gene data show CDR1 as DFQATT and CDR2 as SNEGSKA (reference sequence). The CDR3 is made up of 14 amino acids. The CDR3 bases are TGCAGTGCTAGAAGAGGCGGTTCCACCGGGGAGCTGTTTTTT. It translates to CSARRGGSTGELFF.

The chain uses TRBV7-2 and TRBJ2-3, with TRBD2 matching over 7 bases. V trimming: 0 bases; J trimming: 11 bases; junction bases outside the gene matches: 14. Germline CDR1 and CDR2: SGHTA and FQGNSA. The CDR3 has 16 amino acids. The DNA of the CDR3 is TGTGCCAGCAGCTTAGCGCTCAACGGGAGGAGCGGTGAGCAGTATTTT. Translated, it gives CASSLALNGRSGEQYF.

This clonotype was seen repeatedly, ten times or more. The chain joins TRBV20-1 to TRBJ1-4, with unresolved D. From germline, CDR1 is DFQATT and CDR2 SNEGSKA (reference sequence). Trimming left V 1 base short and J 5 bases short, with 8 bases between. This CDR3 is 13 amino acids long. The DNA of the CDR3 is TGCAGTGCTAGAGGCGGGTGGAATGAAAAACTGTTTTTT. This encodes CSARGGWNEKLFF.